This TCR beta chain is from a study of blood T cell repertoires in COVID-19. Study information: COVID-19 samples from acute and convalescent phases originated in the United States, Italy and Spain. In each case, the material was cDNA or gDNA derived from T cells, B-cell-depleted T cells, or PBMCs.

J gave up 4 bases and V 4 bases, and 2 bases lay outside the gene matches. The germline gives CDR1 SGHAT, CDR2 FQNNGV. The CDR3 is made up of 14 amino acids. In its sample, this clone was seen once. Authors' data handling: Scientists estimated how many nucleated cells there were by amplifying reference gene primers. Profiled with immunoSEQ multiplex PCR; TCRdb holds only in-frame clones, not every one. For V, J and clone size, that table is used; D and trimming come from the DNA. The sample yields some 270,000 clones, approximately 86% seen once. This sequence was found in a woman in her fifties or sixties who had recovered from COVID-19. The rearrangement uses TRBV11-2 and TRBJ2-5; TRBD2 agrees at 11 bases. The specimen sequenced was peripheral blood. CDR3: CASSSSGGRETQYF. Here the CDR3 DNA reads TGTGCCAGCAGCTCTAGCGGGGGGCGAGAGACCCAGTACTTC.